The following is a T cell receptor beta chain sequence with its context. TCRdb independently ran MiXCR on the RACE reads; one entry per CDR3 protein. The sample holds 300,000 to 450,000 distinct CDR3 sequences, around 5% seen once. This sample's time point: pre-sensitization, week 0. Described treatment: therapeutic diphenylcyclopropenone sensitization with weekly scalp DPC. This sample was included in a study of human T cells and chemical hapten exposure. The ends lost 7 bases at V and 5 bases at J; junction bases unmatched: 21. This CDR3 comprises 19 residues. Germline V CDR1 and CDR2: MNHEY, SMNVEV (reference sequence).

The TCR sequence derives from a woman aged 18-35 years with alopecia areata. Some clones in this sample may be carry-over from other donors' samples. The chain carries TRBV27 and TRBJ1-4; TRBD1 agrees at 8 bases. Sequenced here: whole blood, sampled in connection with sensitization to the hapten diphenylcyclopropenone (DPC). This chain's CDR3 is CASTPTGTGWARGNEKLFF. CDR3 DNA sequence: TGTGCCAGCACCCCGACAGGGACAGGCTGGGCGAGGGGGAATGAAAAACTGTTTTTT.